This paragraph reports one T cell receptor (beta chain). These data come from a study of blood T cell repertoires in COVID-19. Study overall: Whether acute or convalescent, the COVID-19 samples came from the United States, Italy and Spain. PBMCs, B-cell-depleted T cells, or T cells provided the cDNA or gDNA that made up the material.

Per germline, CDR1 SEHNR and CDR2 FQNEAQ (reference sequence). Trimming removed 4 bases from V and 9 bases from J, with 18 bases in between. The CDR3 contains 14 residues. Original methodology: The authors estimated nucleated cell counts from reference gene primer amplification. Sequencing was performed with immunoSEQ multiplex PCR; in TCRdb, only in-frame clones are kept and a portion is missing. The V and J calls and clone size were taken over from that table, and D and trimming were inferred from the DNA. The repertoire holds 60,000 to 70,000 clones, about 80% seen once, with roughly 4.8% in the top ten.

Sequencing was done on a sample of peripheral blood. This rearrangement joins TRBV7-9 to TRBJ2-5; perhaps TRBD1 as D (6 bases). This TCR derives from a woman aged 60 to 75 with acute or convalescent COVID-19. The CDR3, as DNA: TGTGCCAGCAGCTCGACAGGTGCCTTCTGGGCCCAGTACTTC. It encodes CASSSTGAFWAQYF.